What follows is one T cell receptor beta chain and its context. Its antigen is as yet unknown. Researchers ran the PCR with 60 Vbeta and 13 Jbeta primers. Some clones are missing from TCRdb's copy, which holds only in-frame ones; the method was immunoSEQ multiplex PCR. The repertoire holds over 130,000 clones, nearly 90% seen once, with more than 0.5% in the top ten. This sample was taken from a study of cytomegalovirus exposure and HLA in healthy donors. The germline V gene encodes CDR1 LNHDA and CDR2 SQIVND (reference sequence). V was pared by 6 bases and J by 3 bases, with 9 bases of the junction left unmatched. The CDR3 extends over 15 amino acids. Regarding the study as a whole: In an earlier analysis, most TCR beta V segments were productive about 87% or about 30% of the time.

This TCR came from a woman aged 40 to 55 in good health and CMV-seronegative. Material for sequencing was PBMCs. The V and J genes are TRBV19 and TRBJ2-7; 9 positions agree with TRBD1. Here the CDR3 reads CASRDRGGKGYEQYF. The CDR3 region has the DNA TGTGCCAGTAGGGACAGGGGAGGAAAGGGCTACGAGCAGTACTTC.